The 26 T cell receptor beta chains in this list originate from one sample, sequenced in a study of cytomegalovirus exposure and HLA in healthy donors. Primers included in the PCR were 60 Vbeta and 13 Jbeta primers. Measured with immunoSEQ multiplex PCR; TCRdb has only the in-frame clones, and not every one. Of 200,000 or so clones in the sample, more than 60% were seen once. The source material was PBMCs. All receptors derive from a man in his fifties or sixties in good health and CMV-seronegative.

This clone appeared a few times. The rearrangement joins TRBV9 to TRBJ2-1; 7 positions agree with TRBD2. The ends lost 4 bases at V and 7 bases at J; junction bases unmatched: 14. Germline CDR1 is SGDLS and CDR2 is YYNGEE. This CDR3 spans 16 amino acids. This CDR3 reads CASSFPRARGGNEQFF. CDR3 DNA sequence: TGTGCCAGCAGCTTCCCTAGGGCTCGGGGAGGGAATGAGCAGTTCTTC.

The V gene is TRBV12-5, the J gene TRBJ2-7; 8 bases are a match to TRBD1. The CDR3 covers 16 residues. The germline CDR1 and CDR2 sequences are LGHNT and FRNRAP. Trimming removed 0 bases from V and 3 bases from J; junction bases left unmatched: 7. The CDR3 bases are TGTGCTAGTGGTTTGGTAGTGGCAGGGGGCCACTACGAGCAGTACTTC. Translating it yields CASGLVVAGGHYEQYF.

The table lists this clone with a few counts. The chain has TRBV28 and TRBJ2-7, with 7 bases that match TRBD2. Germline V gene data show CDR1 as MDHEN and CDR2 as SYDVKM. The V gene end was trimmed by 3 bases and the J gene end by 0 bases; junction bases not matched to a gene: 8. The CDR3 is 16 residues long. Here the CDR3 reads CASSFGLAERSYEQYF. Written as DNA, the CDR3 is TGTGCCAGCAGTTTCGGGCTAGCGGAACGCTCCTACGAGCAGTACTTC.

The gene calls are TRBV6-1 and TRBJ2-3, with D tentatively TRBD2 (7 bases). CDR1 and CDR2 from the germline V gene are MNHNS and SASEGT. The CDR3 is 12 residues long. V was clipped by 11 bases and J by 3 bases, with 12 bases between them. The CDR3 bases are TGTGCCTCGAGGGGGGGTACAGATACGCAGTATTTT. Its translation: CASRGGTDTQYF.

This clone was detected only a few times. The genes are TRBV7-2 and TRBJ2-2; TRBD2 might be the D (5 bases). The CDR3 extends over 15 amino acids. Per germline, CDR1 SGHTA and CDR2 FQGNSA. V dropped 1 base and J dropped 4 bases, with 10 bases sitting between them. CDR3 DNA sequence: TGTGCCAGCAGCTTAGAAAGCGGACTCACCGGGGAGCTGTTTTTT. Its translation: CASSLESGLTGELFF.

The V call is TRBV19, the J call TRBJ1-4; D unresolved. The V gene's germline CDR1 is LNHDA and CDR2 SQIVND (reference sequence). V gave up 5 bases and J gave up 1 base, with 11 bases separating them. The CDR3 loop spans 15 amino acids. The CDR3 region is CASSRGQQTNEKLFF. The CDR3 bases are TGTGCCAGTAGTCGCGGGCAACAAACTAATGAAAAACTGTTTTTT.

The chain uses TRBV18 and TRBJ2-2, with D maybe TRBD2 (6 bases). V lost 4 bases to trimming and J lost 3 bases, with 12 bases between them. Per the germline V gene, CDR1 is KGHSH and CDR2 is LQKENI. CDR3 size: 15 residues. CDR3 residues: CASSLGRIDTGELFF. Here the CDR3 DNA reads TGTGCCAGCTCACTAGGGAGGATCGACACCGGGGAGCTGTTTTTT.

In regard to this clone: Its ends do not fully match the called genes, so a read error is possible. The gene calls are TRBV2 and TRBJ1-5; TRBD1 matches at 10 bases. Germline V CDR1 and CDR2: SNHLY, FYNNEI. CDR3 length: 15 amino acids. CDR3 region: CAGRGQGNSNQPQHF. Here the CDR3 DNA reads TGTGCCGGCAGGGGACAGGGGAATAGCAATCAGCCCCAGCATTTT.

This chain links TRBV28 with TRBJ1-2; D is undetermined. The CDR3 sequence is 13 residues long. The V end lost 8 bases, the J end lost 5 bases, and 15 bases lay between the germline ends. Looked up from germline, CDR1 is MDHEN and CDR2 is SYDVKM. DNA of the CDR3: TGTGCCAGCTCGGAGAAGTCCCGATATGGCTACACCTTC. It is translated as CASSEKSRYGYTF.

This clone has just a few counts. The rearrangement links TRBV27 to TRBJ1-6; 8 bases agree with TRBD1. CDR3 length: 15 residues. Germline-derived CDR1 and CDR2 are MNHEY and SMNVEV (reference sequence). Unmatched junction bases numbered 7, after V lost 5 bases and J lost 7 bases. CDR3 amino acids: CASSPRTGWNSPLHF. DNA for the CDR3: TGTGCCAGCAGTCCGCGGACAGGGTGGAATTCACCCCTCCACTTT.

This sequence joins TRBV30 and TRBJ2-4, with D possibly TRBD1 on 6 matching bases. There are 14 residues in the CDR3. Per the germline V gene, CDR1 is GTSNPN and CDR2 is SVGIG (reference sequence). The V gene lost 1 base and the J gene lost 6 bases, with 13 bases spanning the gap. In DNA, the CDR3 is TGTGCCTGGAGTGCAGGGGAGAGGATAAACATTCAGTACTTC. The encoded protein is CAWSAGERINIQYF. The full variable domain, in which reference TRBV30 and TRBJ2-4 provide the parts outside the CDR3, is SQTIHQWPATLVQPVGSPLSLECTVEGTSNPNLYWYRQAAGRGLQLLFYSVGIGQISSEVPQNLSASRPQDRQFILSSKKLLLSDSGFYLCAWSAGERINIQYFGAGTRLSVL.

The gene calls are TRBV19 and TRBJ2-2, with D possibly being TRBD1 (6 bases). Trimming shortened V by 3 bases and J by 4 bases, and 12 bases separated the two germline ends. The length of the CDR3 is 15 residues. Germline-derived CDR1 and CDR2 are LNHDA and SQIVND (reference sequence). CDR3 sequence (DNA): TGTGCCAGTAGTATGGGCGGACAGACCACCGGGGAGCTGTTTTTT. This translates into CASSMGGQTTGELFF.

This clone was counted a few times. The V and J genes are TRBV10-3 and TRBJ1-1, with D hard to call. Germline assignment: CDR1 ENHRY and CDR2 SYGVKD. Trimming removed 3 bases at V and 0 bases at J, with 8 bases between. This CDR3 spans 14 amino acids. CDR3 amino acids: CAISEDTMNTEAFF. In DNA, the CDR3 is TGTGCCATCAGTGAAGATACTATGAACACTGAAGCTTTCTTT.

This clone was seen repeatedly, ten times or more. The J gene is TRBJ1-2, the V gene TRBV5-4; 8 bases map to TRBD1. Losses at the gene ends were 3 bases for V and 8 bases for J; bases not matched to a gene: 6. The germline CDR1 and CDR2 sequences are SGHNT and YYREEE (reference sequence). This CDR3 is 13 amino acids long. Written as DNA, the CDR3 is TGTGCCAGCAGCTCTACAGGGACAGGAGGCTACACCTTC. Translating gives CASSSTGTGGYTF.

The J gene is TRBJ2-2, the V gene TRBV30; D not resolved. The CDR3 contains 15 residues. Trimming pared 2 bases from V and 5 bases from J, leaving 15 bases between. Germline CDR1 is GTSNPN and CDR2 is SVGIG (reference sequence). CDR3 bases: TGTGCCTGGAGTAGCTTGGGCTCTGAGACCGGGGAGCTGTTTTTT. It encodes CAWSSLGSETGELFF. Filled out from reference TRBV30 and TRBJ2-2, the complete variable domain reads SQTIHQWPATLVQPVGSPLSLECTVEGTSNPNLYWYRQAAGRGLQLLFYSVGIGQISSEVPQNLSASRPQDRQFILSSKKLLLSDSGFYLCAWSSLGSETGELFFGEGSRLTVL.

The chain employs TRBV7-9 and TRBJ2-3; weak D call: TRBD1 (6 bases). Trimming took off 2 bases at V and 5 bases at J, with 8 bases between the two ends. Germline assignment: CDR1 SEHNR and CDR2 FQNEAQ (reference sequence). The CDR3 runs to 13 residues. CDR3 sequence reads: CASSLTGLDTQYF. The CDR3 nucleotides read TGTGCCAGCAGCTTAACAGGGTTAGATACGCAGTATTTT.

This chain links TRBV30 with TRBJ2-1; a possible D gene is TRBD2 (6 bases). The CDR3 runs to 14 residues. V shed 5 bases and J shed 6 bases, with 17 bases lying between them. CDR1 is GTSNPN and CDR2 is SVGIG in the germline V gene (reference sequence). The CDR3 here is CAWFRPSESNEQFF. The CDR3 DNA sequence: TGTGCCTGGTTCCGGCCTAGCGAGAGCAATGAGCAGTTCTTC.

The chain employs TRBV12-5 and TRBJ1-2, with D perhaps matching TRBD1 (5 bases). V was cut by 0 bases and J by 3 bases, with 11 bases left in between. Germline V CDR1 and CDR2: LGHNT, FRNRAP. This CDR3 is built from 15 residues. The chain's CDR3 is CASGLVARGDYGYTF. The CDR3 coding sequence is TGTGCTAGTGGTTTGGTAGCCCGGGGGGACTATGGCTACACCTTC.

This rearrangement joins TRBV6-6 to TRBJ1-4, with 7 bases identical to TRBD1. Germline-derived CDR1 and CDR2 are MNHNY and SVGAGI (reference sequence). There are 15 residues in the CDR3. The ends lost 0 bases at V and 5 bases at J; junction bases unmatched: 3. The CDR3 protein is CASSYSGQTNEKLFF. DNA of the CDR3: TGTGCCAGCAGTTACTCGGGACAGACAAATGAAAAACTGTTTTTT.

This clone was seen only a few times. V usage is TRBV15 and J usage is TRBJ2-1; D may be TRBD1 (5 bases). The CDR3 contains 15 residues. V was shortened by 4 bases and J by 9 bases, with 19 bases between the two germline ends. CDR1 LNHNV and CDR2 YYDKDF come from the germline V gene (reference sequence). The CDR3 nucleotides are TGTGCCACCAGCACTGATCTCCCCGGCAGGGCTGAGCAGTTCTTC. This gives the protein CATSTDLPGRAEQFF.

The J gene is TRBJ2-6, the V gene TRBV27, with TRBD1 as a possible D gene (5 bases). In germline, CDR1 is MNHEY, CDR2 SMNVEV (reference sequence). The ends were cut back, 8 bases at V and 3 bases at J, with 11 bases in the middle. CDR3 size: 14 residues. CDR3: CASSGFGGANVLTF. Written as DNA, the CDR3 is TGTGCCAGCTCAGGGTTCGGTGGGGCCAACGTCCTGACTTTC.

The CDR3: CASSLAGGSHEQYF. CDR3 DNA: TGTGCCAGCAGCTTAGCGGGAGGAAGCCACGAGCAGTACTTC. The chain is built from TRBV7-9 and TRBJ2-7, with TRBD2 as a possible D gene (6 bases). V lost 0 bases and J 5 bases, leaving 11 bases between the germline ends. Germline V gene sequence: CDR1 SEHNR, CDR2 FQNEAQ (reference sequence). This CDR3 contains 14 residues.

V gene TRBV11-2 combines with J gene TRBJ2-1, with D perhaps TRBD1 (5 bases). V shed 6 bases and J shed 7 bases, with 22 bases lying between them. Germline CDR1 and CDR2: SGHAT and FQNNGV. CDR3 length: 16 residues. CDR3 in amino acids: CASSPRWQGLFNEQFF. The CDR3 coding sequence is TGTGCCAGCAGTCCCCGGTGGCAGGGCCTCTTTAATGAGCAGTTCTTC.

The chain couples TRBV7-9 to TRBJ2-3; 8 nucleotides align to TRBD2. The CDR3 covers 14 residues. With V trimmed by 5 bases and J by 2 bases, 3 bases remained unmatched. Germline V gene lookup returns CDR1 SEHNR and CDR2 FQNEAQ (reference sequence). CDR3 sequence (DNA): TGTGCCAGCAGCCGGGAGGGACCCACAGATACGCAGTATTTT. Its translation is CASSREGPTDTQYF.

CDR3 sequence reads: CASSRAGQGATLTEAFF. CDR3 DNA sequence: TGTGCCAGTAGTAGGGCGGGACAGGGGGCCACTTTAACTGAAGCTTTCTTT. The chain carries TRBV19 and TRBJ1-1, with TRBD1 matching 12 bases. Germline-derived CDR1 and CDR2 are LNHDA and SQIVND (reference sequence). V shed 4 bases and J 5 bases; nucleotides not matched to a gene: 11. The CDR3 totals 17 residues.

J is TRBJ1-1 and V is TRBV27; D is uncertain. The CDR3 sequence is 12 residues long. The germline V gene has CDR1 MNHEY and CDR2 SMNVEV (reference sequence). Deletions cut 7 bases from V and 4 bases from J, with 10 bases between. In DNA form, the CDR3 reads TGTGCCAGCAAGGAACGGGGCACTGAAGCTTTCTTT. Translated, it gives CASKERGTEAFF.